The 19 T cell receptor beta chains below all came from one sample that was sequenced in a study of CD8+ T cells in alopecia areata. This sample's treatment: oral pan-JAK inhibitor, 5-10 mg twice daily. As the sequencing template, cDNA was produced by extracting RNA and reverse transcribing it. Using immunoSEQ multiplex PCR, the repertoire was profiled, and TCRdb retains in-frame clones only, with some absent. In the table there are 150,000 to 200,000 clones, 55% to 75% of which are singletons. This sample comprised CD4+ T cells sorted from blood, obtained at week 4, from a patient treated with tofacitinib. These receptors were collected from a human donor with alopecia areata.

As to this clone: This CDR3 is also generated by other DNA sequences in the sample. J is TRBJ1-5 and V is TRBV29-1, with D unclear. This CDR3 is built from 12 residues. CDR1 and CDR2 from the germline V gene are SQVTM and ANQGSEA. The V and J ends lost 4 bases and 2 bases respectively, with 6 bases between them. The CDR3 nucleotides are TGCAGCGTTGCTAGTGGCAATCAGCCCCAGCATTTT. Its protein product is CSVASGNQPQHF.

The V gene is TRBV2, the J gene TRBJ1-4; maybe TRBD1 (6 bases). Germline assignment: CDR1 SNHLY and CDR2 FYNNEI. Trimming took 7 bases from V and 5 from J, leaving 14 bases between them. CDR3 length equals 14 residues. Here the CDR3 reads CASIRGRGNEKLFF. The CDR3 bases are TGTGCCAGCATCAGGGGCAGGGGAAATGAAAAACTGTTTTTT.

The chain combines TRBV7-3 with TRBJ2-2; no definite D call. Germline V lookup: CDR1 SGHTA, CDR2 FQGTGA. V lost 5 bases and J lost 5, with 12 bases in between. The CDR3 covers 14 residues. CDR3 protein: CASSLRASTGELFF. Here the CDR3 DNA reads TGTGCCAGCAGCCTCCGGGCCTCAACCGGGGAGCTGTTTTTT.

The V gene is TRBV5-4, the J gene TRBJ2-3; 9 positions match TRBD2. The V segment lost 5 bases and the J segment 4 bases; nucleotides outside the gene matches: 5. Germline V gene sequence: CDR1 SGHNT, CDR2 YYREEE (reference sequence). CDR3 length equals 14 residues. The CDR3 sequence is CASSPASGADTQYF. DNA of the CDR3: TGTGCCAGCAGTCCGGCTAGCGGGGCAGATACGCAGTATTTT.

The chain uses TRBV27 and TRBJ1-1, with D perhaps TRBD1 (6 bases). CDR1 is MNHEY and CDR2 is SMNVEV in the germline V gene (reference sequence). This CDR3 region has 17 residues. V lost 6 bases and J lost 5, with 25 bases in between. CDR3 sequence (DNA): TGTGCCAGCAGCTACACCCGCCGCATGATTGGGACAACTGAAGCTTTCTTT. Protein product: CASSYTRRMIGTTEAFF.

This clone is a singleton in its sample. This sequence joins TRBV30 and TRBJ1-1; 8 nucleotides agree with TRBD1. This CDR3 has 12 residues. V lost 3 bases, J lost 10 bases, and 7 bases stayed unmatched. CDR1 is GTSNPN and CDR2 is SVGIG in the germline V gene (reference sequence). CDR3 in amino acids: CAWSASGGPAFF. In DNA form, the CDR3 reads TGTGCCTGGAGCGCCTCAGGGGGCCCAGCTTTCTTT.

The genes are TRBV27 and TRBJ1-1; perhaps TRBD1 as D (5 bases). This CDR3 region has 18 residues. V lost 3 bases, J lost 1 base, and 21 bases lay in between. The germline gives CDR1 MNHEY, CDR2 SMNVEV (reference sequence). The CDR3 loop is CASSLGRLRGGTNTEAFF. The DNA for the CDR3 is TGTGCCAGCAGTTTGGGGAGACTCCGGGGCGGAACGAACACTGAAGCTTTCTTT.

The chain joins TRBV7-3 to TRBJ2-1, with D perhaps given as TRBD1 or TRBD2 (5 bases each). The CDR3 is 15 residues long. V lost 5 bases and J 8 bases, leaving 19 bases between the germline ends. CDR1 is SGHTA, CDR2 FQGTGA, per germline. The CDR3 DNA is TGTGCCAGCAGCCCCGGGACCCTTCGAGCGGATGAGCAGTTCTTC. As protein: CASSPGTLRADEQFF.

This clone came up a few times. The chain links TRBV2 to TRBJ1-5; maybe TRBD1 (5 bases). V was trimmed by 4 bases and J by 8 bases, leaving 15 bases between them. This CDR3 is built from 14 residues. Per germline, CDR1 SNHLY and CDR2 FYNNEI. CDR3 loop: CASSGGTGIEPQHF. CDR3 DNA sequence: TGTGCCAGCAGTGGGGGGACGGGGATCGAGCCCCAGCATTTT.

The J gene is TRBJ2-3, the V gene TRBV5-4; D tentatively fits TRBD1 or TRBD2 (6 bases each). CDR1 is SGHNT and CDR2 is YYREEE in the germline V gene (reference sequence). The V gene lost 5 bases and the J gene lost 5 bases, with 12 bases spanning the gap. The length of the CDR3 is 13 residues. CDR3 region: CASSLQGGDTQYF. The CDR3 bases are TGTGCCAGCAGTTTACAGGGAGGAGATACGCAGTATTTT.

The chain combines TRBV7-2 with TRBJ2-3; the D is unclear. From germline, CDR1 is SGHTA and CDR2 FQGNSA. V lost 5 bases, J lost 2 bases, and 8 bases lay in between. This CDR3 has 13 residues. The DNA of the CDR3 is TGTGCCAGCAGCCCCGTAACCACAGATACGCAGTATTTT. Translated: CASSPVTTDTQYF.

The chain combines TRBV29-1 with TRBJ2-5; 8 positions agree with TRBD1. Germline-derived CDR1 and CDR2 are SQVTM and ANQGSEA. With V trimmed by 2 bases and J by 5 bases, 7 bases remained unmatched. The CDR3 is 14 residues long. The CDR3 sequence: CSVERTGLGETQYF. The CDR3, as DNA: TGCAGCGTTGAAAGGACAGGGCTGGGGGAGACCCAGTACTTC. Variable domain in full (rest from reference TRBV29-1 and TRBJ2-5): SAVISQKPSRDICQRGTSLTIQCQVDSQVTMMFWYRQQPGQSLTLIATANQGSEATYESGFVIDKFPISRPNLTFSTLTVSNMSPEDSSIYLCSVERTGLGETQYFGPGTRLLVL.

The rearrangement uses TRBV2 and TRBJ2-5; 8 bases map to TRBD2. V lost 7 bases to trimming and J lost 2 bases; unmatched junction nucleotides: 6. The CDR3 is 14 amino acids. Germline loops: CDR1 SNHLY, CDR2 FYNNEI. The CDR3 coding sequence is TGTGCCAGCAACGAGCGGGAGAGGCAAGAGACCCAGTACTTC. It encodes CASNERERQETQYF.

The chain carries TRBV9 and TRBJ2-3; TRBD2 matches at 8 bases. This CDR3 has 18 amino acids. The junction had 12 bases not matched to a gene; V was cut back by 3 bases and J by 0 bases. Germline CDR1 reads SGDLS; CDR2 reads YYNGEE. CDR3 loop: CASSGGRKRGSSTDTQYF. In nucleotides, the CDR3 is TGTGCCAGCAGCGGAGGTCGTAAGCGGGGGAGTAGCACAGATACGCAGTATTTT. Variable domain in full (rest from reference TRBV9 and TRBJ2-3): DSGVTQTPKHLITATGQRVTLRCSPRSGDLSVYWYQQSLDQGLQFLIQYYNGEERAKGNILERFSAQQFPDLHSELNLSSLELGDSALYFCASSGGRKRGSSTDTQYFGPGTRLTVL.

DNA of the CDR3: TGTGCCTGGAGTCGGGACAACGATCAGCCCCAGCATTTT. Translating it yields CAWSRDNDQPQHF. The chain couples TRBV30 to TRBJ1-5; TRBD1 is a possible D gene (6 bases). CDR3 size: 13 residues. Germline CDR1 and CDR2: GTSNPN and SVGIG (reference sequence). Trimming pared 2 bases from V and 5 bases from J, leaving 10 bases between.

V and J are TRBV29-1 and TRBJ1-1, with TRBD1 identical over 9 bases. CDR1 is SQVTM and CDR2 is ANQGSEA in the germline V gene. The trim removed 4 bases at V and 1 base at J, leaving 1 base unmatched. The CDR3 totals 13 residues. The DNA for the CDR3 is TGCAGCGTTGGGGACAGGGCGAACACTGAAGCTTTCTTT. Protein sequence: CSVGDRANTEAFF.

The genes are TRBV2 and TRBJ2-5; a weak D match, TRBD2 (6 bases). V was pared by 6 bases and J by 11 bases, with 13 bases between. The CDR3 spans 11 residues. Per the germline V gene, CDR1 is SNHLY and CDR2 is FYNNEI. CDR3 DNA sequence: TGTGCCAGCAGAGGGGAGGCTTCGCAGTACTTC. This encodes CASRGEASQYF.

The V gene is TRBV9, the J gene TRBJ2-7, with 7 nucleotides matching TRBD2. V dropped 4 bases and J dropped 3; count of bases not matched to a gene: 7. The CDR3 has 14 amino acids. CDR1 is SGDLS and CDR2 is YYNGEE in the germline V gene. CDR3 nucleotides: TGTGCCAGCAGCCAAGAGCCTAGCGGCTACGAGCAGTACTTC. It translates to CASSQEPSGYEQYF. Based on the CDR3 plus reference TRBV9 and TRBJ2-7, the full variable domain is DSGVTQTPKHLITATGQRVTLRCSPRSGDLSVYWYQQSLDQGLQFLIQYYNGEERAKGNILERFSAQQFPDLHSELNLSSLELGDSALYFCASSQEPSGYEQYFGPGTRLTVT.

The rearrangement uses TRBV19 and TRBJ2-3, with D tentatively TRBD2 (5 bases). The germline V gene has CDR1 LNHDA and CDR2 SQIVND (reference sequence). The CDR3 extends over 15 amino acids. The V and J ends lost 7 bases and 4 bases respectively, with 18 bases between them. The CDR3 loop is CASKNGRAGADTQYF. In DNA, the CDR3 is TGTGCCAGTAAAAATGGGCGGGCCGGTGCAGATACGCAGTATTTT.